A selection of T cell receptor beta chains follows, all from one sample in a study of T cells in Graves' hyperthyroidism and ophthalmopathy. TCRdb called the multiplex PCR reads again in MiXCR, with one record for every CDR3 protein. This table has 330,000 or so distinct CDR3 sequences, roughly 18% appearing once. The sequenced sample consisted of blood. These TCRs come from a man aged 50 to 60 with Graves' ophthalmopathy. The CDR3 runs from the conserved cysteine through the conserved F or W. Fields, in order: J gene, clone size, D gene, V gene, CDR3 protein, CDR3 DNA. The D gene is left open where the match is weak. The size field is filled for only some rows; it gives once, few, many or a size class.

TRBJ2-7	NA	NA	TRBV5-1	CASSLDTGIEQYF	TGCGCCAGCAGCTTGGATACAGGGATCGAGCAGTACTTC
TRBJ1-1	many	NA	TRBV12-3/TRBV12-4	CASSPQGEGLNTEAFF	TGTGCCAGCAGCCCTCAGGGTGAGGGTTTGAACACTGAAGCTTTCTTT
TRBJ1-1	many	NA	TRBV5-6	CASSLGLLTSTEREAFF	TGTGCCAGCAGCTTGGGCCTTCTGACATCCACTGAACGGGAAGCTTTCTTT
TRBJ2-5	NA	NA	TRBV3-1	CASSQGGGLTQETQYF	TGTGCCAGCAGCCAAGGTGGGGGGCTAACACAAGAGACCCAGTACTTC
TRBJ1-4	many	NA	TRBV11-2	CASSRDSNEKLFF	TGTGCCAGCAGCCGCGACAGTAATGAAAAACTGTTTTTT
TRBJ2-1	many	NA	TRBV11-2	CATQQGVGYNEQFF	TGTGCCACTCAACAGGGAGTTGGTTACAATGAGCAGTTCTTC
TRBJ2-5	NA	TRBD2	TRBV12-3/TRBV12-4	CASRGTSGNQETQYF	TGTGCCAGCAGGGGGACTAGCGGGAACCAAGAGACCCAGTACTTC
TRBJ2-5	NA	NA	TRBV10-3	CAISEEGETTQYF	TGTGCCATCAGTGAGGAGGGGGAAACGACCCAGTACTTC
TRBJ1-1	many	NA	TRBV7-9	CASSLEGGSEAFF	TGTGCCAGCAGCTTAGAGGGGGGGAGTGAAGCTTTCTTT
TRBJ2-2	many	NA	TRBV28	CASLDSRGQLNTGELFF	TGTGCCAGCCTAGACTCCCGAGGCCAACTGAACACCGGGGAGCTGTTTTTT
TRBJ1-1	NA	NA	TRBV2	CASSEASLTEAFF	TGTGCCAGCAGTGAAGCCAGCTTAACTGAAGCTTTCTTT
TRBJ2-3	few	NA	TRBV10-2	CASSDQLRGTDTQYF	TGCGCCAGCAGTGACCAGCTAAGAGGAACAGATACGCAGTATTTT
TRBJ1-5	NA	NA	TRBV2	CASSGGAFQPQHF	TGTGCCAGCAGTGGGGGGGCTTTTCAGCCCCAGCATTTT
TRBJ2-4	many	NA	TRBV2	CASSESRAKNIQYF	TGTGCCAGCAGTGAGTCACGGGCTAAAAACATTCAGTACTTC
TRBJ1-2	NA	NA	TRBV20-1	CSILTALGYTF	TGCAGTATACTAACTGCGTTGGGCTACACCTTC
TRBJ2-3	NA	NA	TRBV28	CASSSRGNGGDTQYF	TGTGCCAGCAGTTCTCGAGGGAATGGTGGAGATACGCAGTATTTT
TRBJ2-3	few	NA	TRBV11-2	CASSLNDRRSPTDTQYF	TGTGCCAGCAGTCTAAACGACAGGCGTTCCCCCACAGATACGCAGTATTTT
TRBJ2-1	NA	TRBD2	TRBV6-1	CASRPDGRAREQFF	TGTGCCAGCAGGCCGGACGGGAGGGCCCGGGAGCAGTTCTTC
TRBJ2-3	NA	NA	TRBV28	CASSSTVYTQYF	TGTGCCAGCAGTTCGACAGTTTACACGCAGTATTTT
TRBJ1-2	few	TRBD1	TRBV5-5	CASSFGQGVTWEGYGYTF	TGTGCCAGCAGCTTTGGACAGGGGGTTACGTGGGAAGGGTATGGCTACACCTTC
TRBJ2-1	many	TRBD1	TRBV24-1	CATSDYSVGDRGNEQFF	TGTGCCACCAGTGATTATAGTGTGGGGGACAGGGGAAATGAGCAGTTCTTC
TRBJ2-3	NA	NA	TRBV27	CASSLSGVLTQYF	TGTGCCAGCAGTTTATCCGGAGTCCTAACGCAGTATTTT
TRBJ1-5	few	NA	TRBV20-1	CSARGVMDEPQHF	TGCAGTGCTAGGGGCGTGATGGACGAGCCCCAGCATTTT
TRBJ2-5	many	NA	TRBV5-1	CASSLAGGAQYF	TGCGCCAGCAGCTTGGCCGGAGGGGCCCAGTACTTC
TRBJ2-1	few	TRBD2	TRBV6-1	CASSEAAGGYNEQFF	TGTGCCAGCAGTGAAGCCGCGGGAGGGTACAATGAGCAGTTCTTC
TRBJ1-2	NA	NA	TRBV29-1	CSVEVRTENYGYTF	TGCAGCGTTGAAGTTCGGACGGAAAACTATGGCTACACCTTC
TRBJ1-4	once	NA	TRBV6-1	CASSPDSHDRLFF	TGTGCCAGCAGCCCAGACAGCCACGACCGACTGTTTTTT
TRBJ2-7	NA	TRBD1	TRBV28	CASSRQGSDEQYF	TGTGCCAGCAGTAGACAGGGAAGCGACGAGCAGTACTTC
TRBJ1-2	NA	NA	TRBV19	CASSIVQGGMYGYTF	TGTGCCAGTAGTATTGTACAGGGTGGGATGTATGGCTACACCTTC
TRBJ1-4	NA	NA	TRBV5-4	CASSSTPTNEKLFF	TGTGCCAGCAGCTCTACTCCAACTAATGAAAAACTGTTTTTT
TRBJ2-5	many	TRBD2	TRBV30	CAWSVKGLAGLGETQYF	TGTGCCTGGAGTGTTAAGGGACTAGCGGGCTTAGGGGAGACCCAGTACTTC
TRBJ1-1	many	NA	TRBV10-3	CAISLGTLNTEAFF	TGTGCCATCAGTTTGGGGACATTGAACACTGAAGCTTTCTTT
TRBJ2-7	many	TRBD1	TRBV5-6	CASSTVDRGYEQYF	TGTGCCAGCAGCACCGTGGACAGGGGCTACGAGCAGTACTTC
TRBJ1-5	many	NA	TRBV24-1	CATSDLRDQPQHF	TGTGCCACCAGTGATCTCCGGGACCAGCCCCAGCATTTT
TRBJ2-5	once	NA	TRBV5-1	CASSLSVGVNF	TGCGCCAGCAGCTTGTCAGTGGGGGTGAACTTC
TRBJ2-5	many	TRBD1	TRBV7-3	CASSPTGGVETQYF	TGTGCCAGCAGCCCGACAGGGGGCGTAGAGACCCAGTACTTC
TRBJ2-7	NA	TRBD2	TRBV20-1	CSAPGSGRDEQYF	TGCAGTGCCCCGGGTAGCGGGAGAGACGAGCAGTACTTC
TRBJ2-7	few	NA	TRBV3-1	CASSRLPQSEQYF	TGTGCCAGCAGCCGGCTGCCGCAAAGCGAGCAGTACTTC
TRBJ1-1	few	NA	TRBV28	CASSPPSSVTEAFF	TGTGCCAGCAGTCCCCCGAGCAGCGTCACTGAAGCTTTCTTT
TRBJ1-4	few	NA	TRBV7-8	CASSLDGVEGEKLFF	TGTGCCAGCAGCTTAGATGGGGTAGAAGGTGAAAAACTGTTTTTT
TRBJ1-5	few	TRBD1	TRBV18	CASSTGTGGRQPQHF	TGTGCCAGCTCAACAGGGACAGGTGGGCGTCAGCCCCAGCATTTT
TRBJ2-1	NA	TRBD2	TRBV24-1	CATSDLRSGTSDHNEQFF	TGTGCCACCAGTGATTTAAGGTCCGGGACTAGCGACCACAATGAGCAGTTCTTC